This T cell receptor (beta chain) was sequenced for a study of cytomegalovirus exposure and HLA in healthy donors. Findings and caveats of the study: Available immune exposure information covered CMV serostatus only. Listed as cytomegalovirus-associated were 170 or so TCR beta chains.

Germline lookup yields CDR1 GTSNPN and CDR2 SVGIG (reference sequence). The length of the CDR3 is 15 residues. With 3 bases clipped from V and 3 bases from J, the junction kept 8 bases outside the gene matches. PCR used 60 Vbeta primers and 13 Jbeta primers. Assay used: immunoSEQ multiplex PCR; TCRdb lists only in-frame clones, some missing. The sample has roughly 170,000 clones, around 83% seen once; the top ten hold around 1.2%. About this clone itself: Its antigen is not known.

This chain joins TRBV30 and TRBJ2-3, with TRBD1 matching over 8 bases. The receptor was derived from a girl aged 2 to 9 in good health and CMV-seropositive. Sequenced input: PBMCs. The CDR3 loop is CAWRKNRGLTDTQYF. The CDR3 bases are TGTGCCTGGAGGAAAAACAGGGGGTTAACAGATACGCAGTATTTT.